These 14 T cell receptor beta chains were sequenced from one sample in a study of control samples from healthy donors and cancer patients. Clones were sequenced by immunoSEQ multiplex PCR, and TCRdb holds only the in-frame ones, with some missing. The sample contains about 51,000 clones, 80% of which appear only once. Sequences were obtained from blood. These receptors were obtained from a man in his sixties or seventies in good health.

The chain employs TRBV10-1 and TRBJ1-2; D gene uncertain. This CDR3 spans 13 amino acids. The V end was cut by 4 bases, the J end by 5 bases, with 11 bases between. Germline values: CDR1 WNHNN, CDR2 SYGVQD (reference sequence). Here the CDR3 reads CASSVGPLYGYTF. The CDR3 bases are TGCGCCAGCAGTGTTGGCCCTCTTTATGGCTACACCTTC.

This chain links TRBV5-4 with TRBJ2-2, with D possibly being TRBD1 or TRBD2 (6 bases each). Germline V CDR1 and CDR2: SGHNT, YYREEE (reference sequence). The ends were cut back, 0 bases at V and 6 bases at J, with 12 bases in the middle. The CDR3 runs to 15 residues. CDR3 in DNA: TGTGCCAGCAGCTTGGGGGGGGCAGAGGCCGGGGAGCTGTTTTTT. This gives the protein CASSLGGAEAGELFF.

V usage is TRBV7-6 and J usage is TRBJ2-7; D not certain. CDR3 size: 15 residues. Germline V gene data show CDR1 as SGHVS and CDR2 as FNYEAQ. V lost 3 bases, J lost 4 bases, and 16 bases lay in between. The CDR3 bases are TGTGCCAGCAGCTTCCTCATGGGCCGGCTATACGAGCAGTACTTC. It specifies CASSFLMGRLYEQYF.

The chain carries TRBV10-3 and TRBJ2-5; D is ambiguous. Germline assignment: CDR1 ENHRY and CDR2 SYGVKD. Trimming shortened V by 6 bases and J by 0 bases, and 8 bases separated the two germline ends. This CDR3 is built from 13 residues. The CDR3 DNA reads as TGTGCCATCAGCGATCAGAACCAAGAGACCCAGTACTTC. Residues: CAISDQNQETQYF.

This clone was found once. The rearrangement joins TRBV30 to TRBJ1-6; D gene ambiguous. Germline lookup yields CDR1 GTSNPN and CDR2 SVGIG (reference sequence). The CDR3 loop spans 12 amino acids. Trimming removed 2 bases at V and 12 bases at J, with 11 bases between. As DNA, the CDR3 is TGTGCCTGGAGTCGAACCCTTGGACCCCTCCACTTT. Amino acids: CAWSRTLGPLHF.

This chain links TRBV7-3 with TRBJ2-1; D not resolved. The length of the CDR3 is 14 residues. V lost 6 bases and J lost 8, with 17 bases in between. Germline V gene data show CDR1 as SGHTA and CDR2 as FQGTGA. The CDR3 DNA reads as TGTGCCAGCAGGCCCATCGTTATAAGGGATGAGCAGTTCTTC. Residues: CASRPIVIRDEQFF. The entire variable domain, with the rest obtained from reference TRBV7-3 and TRBJ2-1, is as follows: GAGVSQTPSNKVTEKGKYVELRCDPISGHTALYWYRQSLGQGPEFLIYFQGTGAADDSGLPNDRFFAVRPEGSVSTLKIQRTERGDSAVYLCASRPIVIRDEQFFGPGTRLTVL.

The V and J genes are TRBV6-5 and TRBJ1-6; D is perhaps TRBD1 (5 bases). This CDR3 is built from 15 residues. The germline V gene encodes CDR1 MNHEY and CDR2 SVGAGI. Between the trimmed V and J ends, which lost 6 bases and 10 bases, there was a span of 19 bases. The CDR3 region has the DNA TGTGCCAGCAGGATCGGGACGGCGGTGGGGTCACCCCTCCACTTT. It encodes CASRIGTAVGSPLHF.

The chain links TRBV6-1 to TRBJ2-3, with TRBD2 identical over 10 bases. The CDR3 runs to 15 residues. The trim removed 2 bases at V and 2 bases at J, leaving 1 base unmatched. Germline V gene lookup returns CDR1 MNHNS and CDR2 SASEGT. The CDR3 reads CASSETSGATDTQYF. CDR3 DNA: TGTGCCAGCAGTGAAACTAGCGGGGCCACAGATACGCAGTATTTT.

This sequence joins TRBV28 and TRBJ1-5, with unresolved D. The CDR3 has 14 amino acids. V dropped 3 bases and J dropped 1 base, with 7 bases sitting between them. Germline lookup yields CDR1 MDHEN and CDR2 SYDVKM. The CDR3 DNA reads TGTGCCAGCAGTTTTGGTACGAGCAATCAGCCCCAGCATTTT. This codes for CASSFGTSNQPQHF.

This clone was detected only once. The rearrangement links TRBV28 to TRBJ1-5; 10 positions agree with TRBD1. Unmatched junction bases numbered 4, after V lost 5 bases and J lost 6 bases. In germline, CDR1 is MDHEN, CDR2 SYDVKM. The CDR3 runs to 14 residues. The DNA for the CDR3 is TGTGCCAGCAGTCGACAGGGGGCCGCTCAGCCCCAGCATTTT. Protein product: CASSRQGAAQPQHF.

This clone has only one observation. CDR3 nucleotides: TGTGCCAGCTCACCGGGACAGGGGAACGGGGAGCTGTTTTTT. Its protein product is CASSPGQGNGELFF. The V call is TRBV18, the J call TRBJ2-2; 10 bases match TRBD1. Trimming at V came to 3 bases and at J to 7 bases, leaving 2 bases not matched to a gene. The CDR3 is made up of 14 amino acids. The germline V gene has CDR1 KGHSH and CDR2 LQKENI.

This clone occurred a few times. The rearrangement joins TRBV6-6 to TRBJ2-2; D is unclear. Trimming took 2 bases from V and 6 from J, leaving 4 bases between them. Germline assignment: CDR1 MNHNY and CDR2 SVGAGI (reference sequence). The CDR3 extends over 12 amino acids. The chain's CDR3 is CASSYPSGELFF. As DNA, the CDR3 is TGTGCCAGCAGTTACCCCTCCGGGGAGCTGTTTTTT.

This clone appeared a few times. The chain recombines TRBV19 with TRBJ2-5; D might be TRBD2 (6 bases). Trimming stripped 6 bases from V and 2 bases from J, with 10 bases between. Germline loops: CDR1 LNHDA, CDR2 SQIVND (reference sequence). There are 13 residues in the CDR3. CDR3 region: CASSREIQETQYF. The CDR3 region has the DNA TGTGCCAGTAGCCGGGAGATACAAGAGACCCAGTACTTC.

This chain links TRBV5-1 with TRBJ2-1, with D tentatively TRBD2 (7 bases). Trimming stripped 0 bases from V and 6 bases from J, with 16 bases between. CDR3 length: 16 amino acids. Germline loops: CDR1 SGHRS, CDR2 YFSETQ. The CDR3 is CASSLAQPGGRNEQFF. The CDR3 bases are TGCGCCAGCAGCTTGGCTCAGCCGGGGGGCCGCAATGAGCAGTTCTTC. Variable domain in full (rest from reference TRBV5-1 and TRBJ2-1): KAGVTQTPRYLIKTRGQQVTLSCSPISGHRSVSWYQQTPGQGLQFLFEYFSETQRNKGNFPGRFSGRQFSNSRSEMNVSTLELGDSALYLCASSLAQPGGRNEQFFGPGTRLTVL.